This T cell receptor beta chain is drawn from a study of T cells in Graves' hyperthyroidism and ophthalmopathy. Study-wide findings and caveats: Most thyroid clonotypes expanded above 0.001 appeared in blood too.

Germline V gene data show CDR1 as LGHDT and CDR2 as YNNKEL (reference sequence). Losses at the gene ends were 4 bases for V and 0 bases for J; bases not matched to a gene: 17. The length of the CDR3 is 20 residues. This clonotype appeared a few times. Its target is not known. RNA transcripts yielded amplified TCR beta CDR3 regions. TCR CDR3 regions were first amplified by RT-PCR with HTBI primers. TCRdb reanalysed the multiplex PCR reads using MiXCR and keeps one entry per CDR3 protein. This sample has about 560,000 distinct CDR3 sequences, with around 16% found just once. For Graves' hyperthyroidism to be stable, ophthalmopathy could not progress within 18 months. PBMCs were obtained from 9.5 to 10 ml fresh peripheral blood.

The source is a woman aged 25 to 39 with Graves' hyperthyroidism. This sequence joins TRBV3-1 and TRBJ2-1; 8 bases are shared with TRBD2. The sequenced material came from blood. The CDR3, as DNA: TGTGCCAGCAGCCCCTCGATAGCGGGATGGATCGCAGGCTCCTACAATGAGCAGTTCTTC. Translating gives CASSPSIAGWIAGSYNEQFF.